This is a list of T cell receptor beta chains from one sample in a study of blood T cells in healthy people across ages. TCRdb re-derived calls from the 5' RACE reads in MiXCR, one entry per CDR3 protein. The sample yields 1.8 million or so distinct CDR3 sequences, 35% to 50% seen once. Sequenced: blood. These receptors were taken from a human donor in good health. Each CDR3 is given without its conserved first and last residue. Fields, in order: clone size, V gene, D gene, CDR3 protein. D genes are given only for firm matches. Expanded clones get a size class; other rows say once, few or many, or leave the size out.

>few|TRBV9|TRBD1
ASSVDRGGSETQY
>.|TRBV7-9|.
ASGLGRAPQPQH
>few|TRBV4-1|.
ASSQARPYQETQY
>few|TRBV7-9|.
ASSPPVTEAF
>.|TRBV3-1|.
ASSQVLGRGQPQH
>once|TRBV20-1|TRBD2
SAMPGPSGGTNTQY
>.|TRBV6-2/TRBV6-3|TRBD1
ASSIGTGVETQY
>few|TRBV15|TRBD2
ATSRDRLAGGTRMGNIQY
>few|TRBV29-1|TRBD1
SAATGEGYEQY
>.|TRBV10-3|.
AISESYTNTEAF
>.|TRBV5-1|.
ASSLVGSGYGYT
>few|TRBV28|TRBD1
ATTDRVLDTQY
>few|TRBV24-1|.
ATSINNKGPYNEQF
>few|TRBV6-1|.
ASSWGRGKDTQY
>.|TRBV20-1|.
STRGGWDGYT
>.|TRBV7-9|.
ASSLKNEGELF
>.|TRBV2|.
ASSSIQGGGYT
>.|TRBV6-6|TRBD1
ASEGDRNYGYT
>.|TRBV4-1|TRBD1
ASSRTGVFTDTQY
>few|TRBV5-6|.
ASSYMDEQY
>.|TRBV7-2|TRBD2
ASTRTSGAYEQY
>few|TRBV20-1|.
SARDSRDPSSYEQY
>.|TRBV20-1|.
SARGNRILNYGYT
>few|TRBV10-3|.
AISEAGNTGELF
>.|TRBV7-2|TRBD1
ASNIGGELYGYT
>.|TRBV18|.
ASSGREDQPQH
>few|TRBV12-3/TRBV12-4|TRBD2
ASTYSGGEAGTQY
>few|TRBV4-1|.
ASSQEDSQETQY
>.|TRBV20-1|.
SADTLHDVLSYT
>.|TRBV27|.
ASSFIGQPYGYT
>.|TRBV24-1|TRBD2
ATSERTSGGFTDTQY
>.|TRBV7-8|.
ASSLDPGVRETQY
>.|TRBV10-3|TRBD1
AISGSGTGGGYEQF
>.|TRBV20-1|TRBD2
SASRPGGDYEQY
>.|TRBV20-1|TRBD1
SARAIVQGSLAF
>.|TRBV20-1|TRBD2
SARVPGGVSYNEQF
>.|TRBV10-3|TRBD1
AISLDRANYGYT
>.|TRBV27|.
ASSLYLGGSYERY
>.|TRBV7-8|TRBD1
ASSYRRGGQGALETQY
>.|TRBV27|TRBD2
AGSRLAGGPGETQY
>.|TRBV5-1|TRBD1
ASSDRASTSSGANVLT